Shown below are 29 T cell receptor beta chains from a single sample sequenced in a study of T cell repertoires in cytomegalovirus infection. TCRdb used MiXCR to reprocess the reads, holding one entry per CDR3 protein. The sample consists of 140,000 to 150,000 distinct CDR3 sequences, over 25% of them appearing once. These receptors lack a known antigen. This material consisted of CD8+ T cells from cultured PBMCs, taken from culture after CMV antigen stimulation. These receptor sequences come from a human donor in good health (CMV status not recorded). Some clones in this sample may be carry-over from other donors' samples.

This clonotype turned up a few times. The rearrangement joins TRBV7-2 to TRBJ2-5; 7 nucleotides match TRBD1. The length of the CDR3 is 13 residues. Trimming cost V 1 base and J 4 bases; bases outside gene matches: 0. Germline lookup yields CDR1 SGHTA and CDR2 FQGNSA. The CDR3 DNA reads TGTGCCAGCAGCTTAGAGGGGGCAGAGACCCAGTACTTC. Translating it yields CASSLEGAETQYF. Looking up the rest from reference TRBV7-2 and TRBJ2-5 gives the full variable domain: GAGVSQSPSNKVTEKGKDVELRCDPISGHTALYWYRQSLGQGLEFLIYFQGNSAPDKSGLPSDRFSAERTGGSVSTLTIQRTQQEDSAVYLCASSLEGAETQYFGPGTRLLVL.

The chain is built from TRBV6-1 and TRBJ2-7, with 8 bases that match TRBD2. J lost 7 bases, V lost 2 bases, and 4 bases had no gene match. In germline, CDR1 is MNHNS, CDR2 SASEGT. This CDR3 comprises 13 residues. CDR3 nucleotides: TGTGCCAGCAGTGAAATAGCGGGGAAAGAGCAGTACTTC. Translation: CASSEIAGKEQYF.

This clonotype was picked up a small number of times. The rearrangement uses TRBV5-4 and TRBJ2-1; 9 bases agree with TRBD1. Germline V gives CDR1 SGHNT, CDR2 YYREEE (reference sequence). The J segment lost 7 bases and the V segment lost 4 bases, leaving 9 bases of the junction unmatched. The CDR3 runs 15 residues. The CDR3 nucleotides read TGTGCCAGCAGCGGCCCCGGGACAGGGAGGAATGAGCAGTTCTTC. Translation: CASSGPGTGRNEQFF.

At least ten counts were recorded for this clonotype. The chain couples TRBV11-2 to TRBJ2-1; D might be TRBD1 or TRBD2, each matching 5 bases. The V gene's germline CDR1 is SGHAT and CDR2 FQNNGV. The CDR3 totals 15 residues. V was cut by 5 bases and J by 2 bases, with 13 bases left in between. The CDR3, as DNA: TGTGCCAGCAGCCCGGGACGAACGGCCTACAATGAGCAGTTCTTC. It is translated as CASSPGRTAYNEQFF.

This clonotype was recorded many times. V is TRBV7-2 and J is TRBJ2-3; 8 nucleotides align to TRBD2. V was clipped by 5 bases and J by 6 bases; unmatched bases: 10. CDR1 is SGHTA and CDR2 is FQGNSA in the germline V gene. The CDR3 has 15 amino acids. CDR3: CASSPTGGAGDTQYF. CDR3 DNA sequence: TGTGCCAGCAGCCCAACCGGGGGGGCCGGGGATACGCAGTATTTT.

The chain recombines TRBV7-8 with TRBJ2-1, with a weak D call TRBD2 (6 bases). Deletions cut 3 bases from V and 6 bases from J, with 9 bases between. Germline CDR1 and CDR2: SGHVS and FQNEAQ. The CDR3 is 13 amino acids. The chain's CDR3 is CASSFGTGNEQFF. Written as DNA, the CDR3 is TGTGCCAGCAGCTTCGGGACTGGCAATGAGCAGTTCTTC. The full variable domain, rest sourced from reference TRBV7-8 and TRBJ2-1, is GAGVSQSPRYKVAKRGQDVALRCDPISGHVSLFWYQQALGQGPEFLTYFQNEAQLDKSGLPSDRFFAERPEGSVSTLKIQRTQQEDSAVYLCASSFGTGNEQFFGPGTRLTVL.

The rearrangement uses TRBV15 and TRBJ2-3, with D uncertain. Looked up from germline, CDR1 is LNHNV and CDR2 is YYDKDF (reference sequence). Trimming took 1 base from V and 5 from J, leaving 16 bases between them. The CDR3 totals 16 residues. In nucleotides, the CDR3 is TGTGCCACCAGCAGAGGGGCAGAAAGGACGGAAGATACGCAGTATTTT. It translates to CATSRGAERTEDTQYF.

The CDR3 spells CASTLGSFNQPQHF. In nucleotides, the CDR3 is TGTGCCAGCACCTTGGGCAGTTTTAATCAGCCCCAGCATTTT. The rearrangement joins TRBV12-3 or TRBV12-4 to TRBJ1-5; no reliable D call. This CDR3 is built from 14 residues. Trimming stripped 7 bases from V and 4 bases from J, with 14 bases between.

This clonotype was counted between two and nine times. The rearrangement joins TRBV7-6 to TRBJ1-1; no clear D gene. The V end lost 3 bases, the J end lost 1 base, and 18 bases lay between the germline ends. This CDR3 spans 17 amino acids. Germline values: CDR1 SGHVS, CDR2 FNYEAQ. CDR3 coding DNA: TGTGCCAGCAGCTTGGACCTCGAGGAAATGTCGAACACTGAAGCTTTCTTT. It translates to CASSLDLEEMSNTEAFF.

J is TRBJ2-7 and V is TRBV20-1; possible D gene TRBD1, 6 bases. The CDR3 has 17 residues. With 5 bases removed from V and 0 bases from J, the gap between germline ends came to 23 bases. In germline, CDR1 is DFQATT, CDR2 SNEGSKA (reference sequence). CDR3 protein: CSAQGLGHSMDSYEQYF. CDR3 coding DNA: TGCAGTGCTCAGGGGTTGGGACACTCAATGGACTCCTACGAGCAGTACTTC.

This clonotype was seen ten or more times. The DNA for the CDR3 is TGTGCCAGCAGTTACTCCCTGAGCCCAGATACGCAGTATTTT. Amino acid sequence: CASSYSLSPDTQYF. The chain couples TRBV6-2 or TRBV6-3 to TRBJ2-3, with no clear D. Trimming took off 0 bases at V and 4 bases at J, with 8 bases between the two ends. Looked up from germline, CDR1 is MNHEY and CDR2 is SVGEGT. This CDR3 has 14 residues.

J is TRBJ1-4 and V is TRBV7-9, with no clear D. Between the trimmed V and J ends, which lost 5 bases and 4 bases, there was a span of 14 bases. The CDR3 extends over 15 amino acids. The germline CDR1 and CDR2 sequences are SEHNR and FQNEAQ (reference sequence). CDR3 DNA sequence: TGTGCCAGCAGCCGACCGGACGGTGATAATGAAAAACTGTTTTTT. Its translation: CASSRPDGDNEKLFF.

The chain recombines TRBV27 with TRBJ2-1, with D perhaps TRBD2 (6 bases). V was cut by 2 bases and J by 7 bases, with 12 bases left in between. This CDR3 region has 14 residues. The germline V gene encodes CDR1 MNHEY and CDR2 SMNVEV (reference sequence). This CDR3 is CASSLKGRGNEQFF. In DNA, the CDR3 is TGTGCCAGCAGTTTAAAGGGTCGGGGGAATGAGCAGTTCTTC.

The CDR3 sequence is CASSEFAGHTGELFF. The CDR3, as DNA: TGTGCCAGCAGTGAATTCGCAGGGCACACCGGGGAGCTGTTTTTT. This chain connects TRBV25-1 to TRBJ2-2; D possibly corresponds to TRBD1 (5 bases). V was pared by 1 base and J by 3 bases, with 9 bases between. Germline values: CDR1 MGHDK, CDR2 SYGVNS. The CDR3 covers 15 residues. Drawing the rest from reference TRBV25-1 and TRBJ2-2, the complete variable domain is EADIYQTPRYLVIGTGKKITLECSQTMGHDKMYWYQQDPGMELHLIHYSYGVNSTEKGDLSSESTVSRIRTEHFPLTLESARPSHTSQYLCASSEFAGHTGELFFGEGSRLTVL.

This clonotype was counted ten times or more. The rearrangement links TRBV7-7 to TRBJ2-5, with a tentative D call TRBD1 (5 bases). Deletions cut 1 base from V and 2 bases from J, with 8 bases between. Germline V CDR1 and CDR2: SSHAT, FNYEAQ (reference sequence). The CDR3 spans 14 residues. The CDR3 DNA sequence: TGTGCCAGCAGCTTAGGGACAAAGCAAGAGACCCAGTACTTC. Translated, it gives CASSLGTKQETQYF.

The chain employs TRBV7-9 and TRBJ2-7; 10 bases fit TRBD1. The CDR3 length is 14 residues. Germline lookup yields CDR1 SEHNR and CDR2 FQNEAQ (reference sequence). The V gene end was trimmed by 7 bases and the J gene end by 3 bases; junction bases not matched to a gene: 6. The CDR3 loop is CASTDRGRGYEQYF. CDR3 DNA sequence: TGTGCCAGCACCGACAGGGGGCGCGGCTACGAGCAGTACTTC.

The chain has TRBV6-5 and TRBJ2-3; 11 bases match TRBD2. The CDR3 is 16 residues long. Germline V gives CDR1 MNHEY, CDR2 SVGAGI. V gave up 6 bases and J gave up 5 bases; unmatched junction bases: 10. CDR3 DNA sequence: TGTGCCAGCAGACCTCTAGCGGGGGGCATAGGAGATACGCAGTATTTT. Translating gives CASRPLAGGIGDTQYF.

The CDR3 DNA follows: TGTGCCAGCAGTTTCCCCGCGAGCCTTAACTATGGCTACACCTTC. The encoded protein is CASSFPASLNYGYTF. The rearrangement uses TRBV28 and TRBJ1-2; D is uncertain. The CDR3 has 15 residues. CDR1 MDHEN and CDR2 SYDVKM come from the germline V gene. Deletions cut 3 bases from V and 1 base from J, with 12 bases between.

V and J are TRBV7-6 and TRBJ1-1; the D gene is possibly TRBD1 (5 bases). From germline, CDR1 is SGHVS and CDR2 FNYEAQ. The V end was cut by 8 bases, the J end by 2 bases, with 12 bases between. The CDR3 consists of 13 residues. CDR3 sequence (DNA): TGTGCCAGCGGGGCCCCAGGCAACACTGAAGCTTTCTTT. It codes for CASGAPGNTEAFF.

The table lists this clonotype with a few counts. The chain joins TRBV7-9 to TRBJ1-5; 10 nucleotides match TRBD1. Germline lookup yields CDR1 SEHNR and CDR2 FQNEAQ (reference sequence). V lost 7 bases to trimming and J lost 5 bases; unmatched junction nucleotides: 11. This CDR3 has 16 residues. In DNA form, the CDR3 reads TGTGCCAGCATCATGCCGGGACAGGGGTTTCATCAGCCCCAGCATTTT. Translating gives CASIMPGQGFHQPQHF.

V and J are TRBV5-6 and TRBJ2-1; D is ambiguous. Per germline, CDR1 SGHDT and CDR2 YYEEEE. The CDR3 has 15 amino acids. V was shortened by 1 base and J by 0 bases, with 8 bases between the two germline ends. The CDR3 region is CASSLYLSSYNEQFF. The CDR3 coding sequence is TGTGCCAGCAGCTTGTATCTTAGCTCCTACAATGAGCAGTTCTTC.

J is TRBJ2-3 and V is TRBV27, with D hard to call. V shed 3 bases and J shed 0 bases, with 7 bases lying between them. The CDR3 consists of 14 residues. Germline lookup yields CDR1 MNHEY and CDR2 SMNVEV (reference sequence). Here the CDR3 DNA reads TGTGCCAGCAGTTTTTGGGCTAGCACAGATACGCAGTATTTT. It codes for CASSFWASTDTQYF.

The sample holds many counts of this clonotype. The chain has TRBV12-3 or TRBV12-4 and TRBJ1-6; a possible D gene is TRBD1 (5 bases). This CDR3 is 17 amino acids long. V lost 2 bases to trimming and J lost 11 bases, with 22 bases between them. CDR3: CASSLYTRDRVWAPLHF. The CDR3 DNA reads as TGTGCCAGCAGTTTATATACCCGGGACCGCGTATGGGCACCCCTCCACTTT.

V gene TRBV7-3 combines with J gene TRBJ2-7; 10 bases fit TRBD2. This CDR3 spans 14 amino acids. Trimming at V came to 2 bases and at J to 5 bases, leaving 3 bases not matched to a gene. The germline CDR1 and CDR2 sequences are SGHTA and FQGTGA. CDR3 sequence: CASSLLAGVHEQYF. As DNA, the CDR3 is TGTGCCAGCAGCTTACTAGCGGGGGTCCACGAGCAGTACTTC.

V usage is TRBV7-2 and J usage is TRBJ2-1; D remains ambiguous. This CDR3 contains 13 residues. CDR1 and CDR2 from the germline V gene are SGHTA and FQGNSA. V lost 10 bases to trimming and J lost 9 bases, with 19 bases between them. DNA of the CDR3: TGTGCCACCTCGCTAGTGGATCTCAGTGAGCAGTTCTTC. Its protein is CATSLVDLSEQFF.

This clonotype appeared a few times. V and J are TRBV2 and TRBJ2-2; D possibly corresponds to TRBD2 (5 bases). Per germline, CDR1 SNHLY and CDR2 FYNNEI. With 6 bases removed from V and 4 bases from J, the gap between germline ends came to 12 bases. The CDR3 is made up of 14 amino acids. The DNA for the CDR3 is TGTGCCAGCAGGACCGGACTTTTCACCGGGGAGCTGTTTTTT. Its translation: CASRTGLFTGELFF.

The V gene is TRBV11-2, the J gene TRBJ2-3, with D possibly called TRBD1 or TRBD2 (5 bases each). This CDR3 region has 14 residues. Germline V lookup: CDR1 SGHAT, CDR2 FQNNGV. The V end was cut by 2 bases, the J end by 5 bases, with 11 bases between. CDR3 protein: CASSLTWDLDTQYF. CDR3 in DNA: TGTGCCAGCAGCTTAACCTGGGACCTAGATACGCAGTATTTT.

This chain's CDR3 is CASSQVKGGNTEAFF. CDR3 DNA sequence: TGCGCCAGCAGCCAAGTGAAAGGGGGGAACACTGAAGCTTTCTTT. This chain connects TRBV4-3 to TRBJ1-1, with D perhaps matching TRBD1 (6 bases). In germline, CDR1 is LGHNA, CDR2 YSLEER. This CDR3 has 15 amino acids. V lost 1 base to trimming and J lost 1 base, with 10 bases between them.

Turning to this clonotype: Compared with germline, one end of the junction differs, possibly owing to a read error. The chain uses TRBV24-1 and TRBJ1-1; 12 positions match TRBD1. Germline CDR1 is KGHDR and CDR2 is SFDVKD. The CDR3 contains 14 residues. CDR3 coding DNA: TGTGCCACCATTTTCGGGACAGGGGGCACTGAAGTTTTCTTT. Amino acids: CATIFGTGGTEVFF.